Presented here are 9 T cell receptor beta chains from one specimen sequenced in a study of T cell responses to AZD1222 COVID-19 vaccine. Profiling relied on immunoSEQ multiplex PCR, and the TCRdb table lists in-frame clones only, not all of them. The repertoire holds tens of thousands of clones, with roughly 84% as singletons. The starting material was peripheral blood, obtained on day 0 of AZD1222 vaccination. Receptor source: an adult in good health.

The chain employs TRBV28 and TRBJ2-5; weak D call: TRBD1 (5 bases). The CDR3 is 17 residues long. V lost 5 bases, J lost 5 bases, and 24 bases lay in between. Looked up from germline, CDR1 is MDHEN and CDR2 is SYDVKM. The CDR3 coding sequence is TGTGCCAGCAGTGTTCGACAGTTAACCGTCCGGCGGGAGACCCAGTACTTC. Residues: CASSVRQLTVRRETQYF. Drawing the rest from reference TRBV28 and TRBJ2-5, the complete variable domain is DVKVTQSSRYLVKRTGEKVFLECVQDMDHENMFWYRQDPGLGLRLIYFSYDVKMKEKGDIPEGYSVSREKKERFSLILESASTNQTSMYLCASSVRQLTVRRETQYFGPGTRLLVL.

The chain combines TRBV29-1 with TRBJ1-5; a possible D gene is TRBD1 (6 bases). Looked up from germline, CDR1 is SQVTM and CDR2 is ANQGSEA. The CDR3 has 12 residues. V was shortened by 6 bases and J by 3 bases, with 9 bases between the two germline ends. CDR3: CSVGQANQPQHF. The CDR3 nucleotides are TGCAGCGTGGGACAAGCCAATCAGCCCCAGCATTTT.

V is TRBV10-1 and J is TRBJ1-1; a possible D gene is TRBD1 (5 bases). Trimming removed 6 bases at V and 1 base at J, with 15 bases between. CDR1 is WNHNN, CDR2 SYGVQD, per germline (reference sequence). This CDR3 has 15 residues. CDR3 bases: TGCGCCAGCAGCGCACTACCGGGACCGAACACTGAAGCTTTCTTT. It yields the protein CASSALPGPNTEAFF.

The rearrangement uses TRBV20-1 and TRBJ2-5; 7 positions agree with TRBD2. The germline V gene has CDR1 DFQATT and CDR2 SNEGSKA (reference sequence). Trimming at V came to 6 bases and at J to 4 bases, leaving 2 bases not matched to a gene. The CDR3 is 11 amino acids. CDR3 sequence: CSAGRAETQYF. CDR3 DNA: TGCAGTGCGGGGAGGGCAGAGACCCAGTACTTC.

The chain couples TRBV19 to TRBJ2-7; no clear D gene. This CDR3 contains 13 residues. V shed 5 bases and J shed 3 bases, with 11 bases lying between them. From germline, CDR1 is LNHDA and CDR2 SQIVND (reference sequence). DNA of the CDR3: TGTGCCAGTAGTCCGCTGGTGGGCTACGAGCAGTACTTC. This sequence encodes CASSPLVGYEQYF.

This clone was recorded only once. This chain joins TRBV23-1 and TRBJ1-5; 9 bases map to TRBD1. Being an ORF, TRBV23-1 has a function that is uncertain. The junction had 6 bases not matched to a gene; V was cut back by 6 bases and J by 6 bases. This CDR3 region has 14 residues. CDR3 nucleotides: TGCGCCAGCAGCGCCACAGGGGGCGGTCAGCCCCAGCATTTT. The encoded protein is CASSATGGGQPQHF.

This clone was observed a single time. Here the CDR3 reads CASSQTDRGNQQYF. In DNA form, the CDR3 reads TGCGCCAGCAGCCAGACAGACAGGGGGAATCAGCAGTACTTC. The chain uses TRBV4-3 and TRBJ2-7, with 9 positions matching TRBD1. CDR3 length: 14 residues. J was trimmed by 8 bases and V by 3 bases; bases with no gene match: 8. The germline V gene has CDR1 LGHNA and CDR2 YSLEER.

This chain uses TRBV6-5 with TRBJ1-2; possible D gene TRBD1, 6 bases. The V gene's germline CDR1 is MNHEY and CDR2 SVGAGI. Trimming removed 4 bases from V and 6 bases from J, with 18 bases in between. The CDR3 spans 15 residues. The CDR3 region has the DNA TGTGCCAGCAGTTCCCCCCGGGGCCAGGGGCATGGCTACACCTTC. Protein product: CASSSPRGQGHGYTF.

The chain has TRBV2 and TRBJ1-6; possibly TRBD1 for D (6 bases). The CDR3 loop spans 16 amino acids. With 6 bases removed from V and 4 bases from J, the gap between germline ends came to 16 bases. Germline V gives CDR1 SNHLY, CDR2 FYNNEI. In DNA, the CDR3 is TGTGCCAGCAGGACAGCGACAGGACCTTATAATTCACCCCTCCACTTT. It encodes CASRTATGPYNSPLHF. The full variable domain, completed using reference TRBV2 and TRBJ1-6, is EPEVTQTPSHQVTQMGQEVILRCVPISNHLYFYWYRQILGQKVEFLVSFYNNEISEKSEIFDDQFSVERPDGSNFTLKIRSTKLEDSAMYFCASRTATGPYNSPLHFGNGTRLTVT.